These 32 T cell receptor beta chains came from one sample sequenced in a study of monozygotic twins with inflammatory bowel disease. Following a re-call of the 5' RACE reads, TCRdb has one entry per CDR3 protein and lacks DNA. The repertoire table contains 110,000 to 150,000 distinct CDR3 sequences. The sample consisted of blood. Receptors were obtained from a human donor with ulcerative colitis or Crohn's disease, or a healthy co-twin of an affected twin (not recorded which).

This chain uses TRBV19 with TRBJ2-4; TCRdb's assignment of TRBD1 cannot be checked, as there is no DNA. The CDR3 loop spans 16 amino acids. Germline V gene lookup returns CDR1 LNHDA and CDR2 SQIVND (reference sequence). The CDR3: CASSIRQGRAKNIQYF.

V and J are TRBV7-8 and TRBJ2-2; TCRdb reports TRBD1, a call that lacks DNA to check it against. The CDR3 covers 15 residues. CDR1 is SGHVS, CDR2 FQNEAQ, per germline. The chain's CDR3 is CASSLLSGNTGELFF.

The V gene is TRBV7-6, the J gene TRBJ2-1. Germline assignment: CDR1 SGHVS and CDR2 FNYEAQ. This CDR3 has 14 residues. The CDR3 here is CASSRSGATREQFF. Together with reference TRBV7-6 and TRBJ2-1, the CDR3 gives the full variable domain: GAGVSQSPRYKVTKRGQDVALRCDPISGHVSLYWYRQALGQGPEFLTYFNYEAQQDKSGLPNDRFSAERPEGSISTLTIQRTEQRDSAMYRCASSRSGATREQFFGPGTRLTVL.

The rearrangement links TRBV7-2 to TRBJ1-1. The CDR3 consists of 13 residues. CDR1 SGHTA and CDR2 FQGNSA come from the germline V gene. CDR3 sequence reads: CASSPAGNTEAFF. The full variable domain, rest sourced from reference TRBV7-2 and TRBJ1-1, is GAGVSQSPSNKVTEKGKDVELRCDPISGHTALYWYRQSLGQGLEFLIYFQGNSAPDKSGLPSDRFSAERTGGSVSTLTIQRTQQEDSAVYLCASSPAGNTEAFFGQGTRLTVV.

The rearrangement links TRBV5-1 to TRBJ1-6. Germline V gives CDR1 SGHRS, CDR2 YFSETQ. This CDR3 is 12 amino acids long. The CDR3 sequence is CASSPVGSPLHF.

V is TRBV5-4 and J is TRBJ2-5; TCRdb's D gene call, TRBD2, goes unchecked for lack of DNA. Germline V gene data show CDR1 as SGHNT and CDR2 as YYREEE (reference sequence). This CDR3 contains 16 residues. The CDR3 sequence: CASSFSFGRAEETQYF.

The chain employs TRBV6-2 or TRBV6-3 and TRBJ1-5. This CDR3 has 12 amino acids. The germline V gene encodes CDR1 MNHEY and CDR2 SVGEGT. CDR3 in amino acids: CASRSSTEPQHF.

V is TRBV7-3 and J is TRBJ2-7; there is no DNA to check the TCRdb D call of TRBD1. The CDR3 has 15 amino acids. Germline CDR1 reads SGHTA; CDR2 reads FQGTGA. This chain's CDR3 is CASSQTPGETYEQYF.

The chain joins TRBV5-1 to TRBJ2-1; absent DNA, TCRdb's TRBD1 call cannot be checked. CDR1 is SGHRS and CDR2 is YFSETQ in the germline V gene. The CDR3 length is 15 residues. The CDR3 loop is CASSKDTGSFNEQFF.

This chain links TRBV10-3 with TRBJ2-1; TCRdb outputs TRBD1, but without DNA this stays unchecked. This CDR3 is 14 amino acids long. Germline values: CDR1 ENHRY, CDR2 SYGVKD. This CDR3 is CAISEGQGAGEQFF.

The chain couples TRBV12-3 or TRBV12-4 to TRBJ1-2. This CDR3 has 13 residues. CDR3 region: CASSLAKIYGYTF.

V is TRBV28 and J is TRBJ2-2. This CDR3 contains 14 residues. The germline V gene has CDR1 MDHEN and CDR2 SYDVKM. The chain's CDR3 is CASSMIIPTGELFF. Complete variable domain (other parts from reference TRBV28 and TRBJ2-2): DVKVTQSSRYLVKRTGEKVFLECVQDMDHENMFWYRQDPGLGLRLIYFSYDVKMKEKGDIPEGYSVSREKKERFSLILESASTNQTSMYLCASSMIIPTGELFFGEGSRLTVL.

The genes are TRBV11-3 and TRBJ2-1; lacking DNA, the TRBD2 call made by TCRdb goes unchecked. This CDR3 is built from 16 residues. Per germline, CDR1 SGHNT and CDR2 YENEEA. CDR3 loop: CASSHRGREAYNEQFF.

This chain uses TRBV7-2 with TRBJ2-1. The CDR3 contains 11 residues. The germline V gene has CDR1 SGHTA and CDR2 FQGNSA. The CDR3 is CASRGGFEQFF.

This sequence joins TRBV28 and TRBJ2-7; TCRdb's D call of TRBD2 is untestable without DNA. The CDR3 covers 12 residues. Germline CDR1 MDHEN, CDR2 SYDVKM. The CDR3 sequence is CASSPPRGPLSF.

The V gene is TRBV7-2, the J gene TRBJ2-2; TCRdb picks TRBD1, but there is no DNA to check that call. Germline V gene lookup returns CDR1 SGHTA and CDR2 FQGNSA. The CDR3 length is 15 residues. The CDR3 is CASSPGPWGTGELFF.

The chain joins TRBV6-4 to TRBJ2-1; absent DNA, TCRdb's TRBD2 call cannot be checked. Per the germline V gene, CDR1 is MRHNA and CDR2 is SNTAGT. This CDR3 spans 13 amino acids. CDR3 in amino acids: CTSSEGLGREQFF.

The chain couples TRBV25-1 to TRBJ2-4; the TCRdb D gene call, TRBD1, has no DNA to confirm it. Looked up from germline, CDR1 is MGHDK and CDR2 is SYGVNS. The CDR3 spans 17 residues. CDR3 amino acids: CASSPGYRALAKNIQYF.

J is TRBJ2-1 and V is TRBV20-1; the TRBD2 assignment by TCRdb is unverifiable without DNA. The CDR3 consists of 15 residues. Germline V gives CDR1 DFQATT, CDR2 SNEGSKA (reference sequence). CDR3 sequence: CSASHSGRANNEQFF.

V usage is TRBV20-1 and J usage is TRBJ2-7; TCRdb's D gene call, TRBD2, goes unchecked for lack of DNA. This CDR3 has 15 amino acids. Germline V CDR1 and CDR2: DFQATT, SNEGSKA (reference sequence). CDR3 amino acids: CSAALLRTGPYEQYF.

The CDR3 is CASRAGGRYEQYF. This chain links TRBV27 with TRBJ2-7; TCRdb's assignment of TRBD1 cannot be checked, as there is no DNA. The CDR3 is made up of 13 amino acids. Germline V gene lookup returns CDR1 MNHEY and CDR2 SMNVEV (reference sequence).

V and J are TRBV25-1 and TRBJ2-1; TCRdb designates TRBD1, a call that cannot be tested without DNA. Germline V gives CDR1 MGHDK, CDR2 SYGVNS. CDR3 size: 17 residues. CDR3 sequence: CASSGQGVITPHNEQFF. The full variable domain, its missing parts supplied by reference TRBV25-1 and TRBJ2-1, is EADIYQTPRYLVIGTGKKITLECSQTMGHDKMYWYQQDPGMELHLIHYSYGVNSTEKGDLSSESTVSRIRTEHFPLTLESARPSHTSQYLCASSGQGVITPHNEQFFGPGTRLTVL.

The V gene is TRBV4-2, the J gene TRBJ1-5. CDR3 length equals 15 residues. Germline CDR1 and CDR2: LGHNA and YNFKEQ. CDR3 region: CASSQDRGLNQPQHF.

This rearrangement joins TRBV19 to TRBJ1-1; TCRdb gives TRBD1 as the D gene, but with no DNA this cannot be confirmed. Per germline, CDR1 LNHDA and CDR2 SQIVND (reference sequence). This CDR3 has 15 amino acids. The chain's CDR3 is CASIEVGGSGTEAFF.

This chain links TRBV20-1 with TRBJ2-1; the TRBD2 assignment by TCRdb is unverifiable without DNA. This CDR3 spans 17 amino acids. Germline V CDR1 and CDR2: DFQATT, SNEGSKA (reference sequence). CDR3 sequence: CSALNHPGLAGYNEQFF.

The rearrangement uses TRBV6-5 and TRBJ1-1. Germline V gene lookup returns CDR1 MNHEY and CDR2 SVGAGI. This CDR3 spans 17 amino acids. This chain's CDR3 is CASSYPLEGGSGTEAFF.

The rearrangement joins TRBV11-2 to TRBJ1-3. Germline loops: CDR1 SGHAT, CDR2 FQNNGV. This CDR3 has 15 residues. CDR3 residues: CASSLDLGLRNTIYF.

The chain combines TRBV5-1 with TRBJ2-1; without DNA, the TCRdb call of TRBD1 cannot be checked. From germline, CDR1 is SGHRS and CDR2 YFSETQ. The length of the CDR3 is 16 residues. The CDR3 protein is CASSLVPGQGGNEQFF.

The V and J genes are TRBV10-3 and TRBJ1-2. This CDR3 is built from 14 residues. Germline V gene data show CDR1 as ENHRY and CDR2 as SYGVKD. The CDR3 reads CATGTPDLNYGYTF.

The genes are TRBV29-1 and TRBJ1-2; lacking DNA, the TRBD1 call made by TCRdb goes unchecked. The CDR3 has 16 amino acids. CDR1 is SQVTM and CDR2 is ANQGSEA in the germline V gene. The CDR3 region is CSVVVNRGGLNYGYTF.

This chain joins TRBV7-2 and TRBJ1-1; the D gene TCRdb calls, TRBD1, cannot be checked with no DNA. From germline, CDR1 is SGHTA and CDR2 FQGNSA. The CDR3 totals 15 residues. The CDR3: CASSLRGGGGTEAFF.

The chain joins TRBV24-1 to TRBJ2-5. Per the germline V gene, CDR1 is KGHDR and CDR2 is SFDVKD. The CDR3 spans 17 residues. CDR3 residues: CATSDLQIGSSVETQYF.